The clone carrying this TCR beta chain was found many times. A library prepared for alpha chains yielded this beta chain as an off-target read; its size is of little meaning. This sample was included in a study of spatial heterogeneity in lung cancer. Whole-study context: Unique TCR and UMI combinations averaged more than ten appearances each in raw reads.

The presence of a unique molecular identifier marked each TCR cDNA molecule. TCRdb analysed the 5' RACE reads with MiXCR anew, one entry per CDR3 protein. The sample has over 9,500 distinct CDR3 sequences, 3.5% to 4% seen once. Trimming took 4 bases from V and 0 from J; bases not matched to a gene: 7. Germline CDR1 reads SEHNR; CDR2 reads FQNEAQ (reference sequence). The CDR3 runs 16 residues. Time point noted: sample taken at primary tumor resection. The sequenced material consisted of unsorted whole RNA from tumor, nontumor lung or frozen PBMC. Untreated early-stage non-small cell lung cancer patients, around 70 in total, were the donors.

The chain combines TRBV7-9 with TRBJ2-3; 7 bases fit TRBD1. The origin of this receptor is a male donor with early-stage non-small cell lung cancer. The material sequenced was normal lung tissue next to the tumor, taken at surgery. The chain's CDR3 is CASSYGQAGSTDTQYF. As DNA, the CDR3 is TGTGCCAGCAGCTATGGACAGGCTGGGAGCACAGATACGCAGTATTTT.